This entry is about one T cell receptor beta chain. Its antigen is unidentified. This entry belongs to a study of cytomegalovirus exposure and HLA in healthy donors. Trimming cost V 0 bases and J 7 bases, with 9 bases left between them. The CDR3 covers 14 residues. Germline V gives CDR1 WNHNN, CDR2 SYGVQD (reference sequence). 60 Vbeta and 13 Jbeta primers were used in PCR. Repertoires were generated with immunoSEQ multiplex PCR, while TCRdb's copy carries only in-frame clones and drops some. The sample records under 95,000 clones, about three quarters being singletons. General observations from the study: In a later analysis, at a false discovery rate of 0.05, about 16,000 TCR beta sequences matched HLA alleles. Upon later analysis, TCR association rates were observed to vary by HLA locus, being highest for DRB1 and lowest for HLA-C.

This sequence was found in a boy between 10 and 17 years old in good health and CMV-seronegative. The V and J genes are TRBV10-1 and TRBJ2-2, with D maybe TRBD2 (7 bases). Sequenced sample: PBMCs. Here the CDR3 reads CASSESGGHGELFF. CDR3 coding DNA: TGCGCCAGCAGTGAGTCGGGGGGGCACGGGGAGCTGTTTTTT.